Sequencing of this T cell receptor beta chain was carried out in a study of CD8+ T cells in alopecia areata. Trimming shortened V by 1 base and J by 1 base, and 12 bases separated the two germline ends. CDR1 is SGHRS and CDR2 is YFSETQ in the germline V gene. The CDR3 runs to 17 residues. The treatment denotes: oral pan-JAK inhibitor, 5-10 mg twice daily. Following RNA extraction, reverse transcription yielded cDNA that acted as the sequencing template. The protocol was immunoSEQ multiplex PCR, while the TCRdb copy is restricted to in-frame clones and leaves out a portion. The repertoire has roughly 280,000 clones, about 60% of them found once; the top ten carry roughly 0.88%.

This chain uses TRBV5-1 with TRBJ2-6, with D perhaps TRBD1 (6 bases). The sample here was CD4+ T cells sorted from blood, taken at week 52, from a patient treated with tofacitinib. This TCR came from a human donor with alopecia areata. The DNA of the CDR3 is TGCGCCAGCAGCTTGACGGGACAACGTTCTGGGGCCAACGTCCTGACTTTC. Protein product: CASSLTGQRSGANVLTF. Filled out from reference TRBV5-1 and TRBJ2-6, the complete variable domain reads KAGVTQTPRYLIKTRGQQVTLSCSPISGHRSVSWYQQTPGQGLQFLFEYFSETQRNKGNFPGRFSGRQFSNSRSEMNVSTLELGDSALYLCASSLTGQRSGANVLTFGAGSRLTVL.